Below are 17 T cell receptor beta chains sequenced from a single sample in a study of PD-L1 blockade in urothelial cancer. Here immunoSEQ multiplex PCR was the method, and the copy in TCRdb shows in-frame clones only, minus some. The sample has about 88,000 clones, roughly nine tenths seen once. Sequenced material: PBMCs, taken around atezolizumab (anti-PD-L1) treatment. Every receptor here comes from a man aged 60 to 75 with urothelial cancer.

The V call is TRBV2, the J call TRBJ1-3; the D is unclear. Trimming stripped 6 bases from V and 6 bases from J, with 6 bases between. In germline, CDR1 is SNHLY, CDR2 FYNNEI. This CDR3 has 11 amino acids. The CDR3 sequence is CASRRENTIYF. For the CDR3, the DNA is TGTGCCAGCAGGAGGGAAAACACCATATATTTT.

The chain combines TRBV19 with TRBJ1-6, with no clear D. The CDR3 is 14 residues long. Trimming stripped 6 bases from V and 9 bases from J, with 15 bases between. CDR1 LNHDA and CDR2 SQIVND come from the germline V gene (reference sequence). The CDR3 loop is CASSFREGGSPLHF. The CDR3 region has the DNA TGTGCCAGTAGCTTCCGTGAGGGTGGTTCACCCCTCCACTTT.

CDR3 sequence reads: CAISENRGPGELFF. The DNA for the CDR3 is TGTGCCATCAGTGAGAATCGGGGTCCCGGGGAGCTGTTTTTT. The J gene is TRBJ2-2, the V gene TRBV10-3, with D perhaps TRBD2 (5 bases). CDR1 and CDR2 from the germline V gene are ENHRY and SYGVKD. This CDR3 is 14 amino acids long. The V gene lost 2 bases and the J gene lost 6 bases, with 10 bases spanning the gap.

This clone occurred once. The chain has TRBV5-5 and TRBJ2-2; a possible D gene is TRBD2 (6 bases). The CDR3 covers 14 residues. Germline V lookup: CDR1 SGHKS, CDR2 YYEKEE (reference sequence). Trimming took 5 bases from V and 4 from J, leaving 12 bases between them. The CDR3 sequence: CASSMGGSTGELFF. The CDR3 DNA reads as TGTGCCAGCAGTATGGGGGGAAGCACCGGGGAGCTGTTTTTT.

The chain recombines TRBV6-5 with TRBJ2-7; no reliable D call. Between the trimmed V and J ends, which lost 0 bases and 2 bases, there was a span of 11 bases. CDR1 is MNHEY and CDR2 is SVGAGI in the germline V gene. The CDR3 is made up of 15 amino acids. The CDR3 nucleotides read TGTGCCAGCAGTTACTCGAGTGGTCTAACCTACGAGCAGTACTTC. It translates to CASSYSSGLTYEQYF.

V and J are TRBV4-3 and TRBJ1-3; D may be TRBD1 (5 bases). CDR1 is LGHNA, CDR2 YSLEER, per germline. The CDR3 loop spans 17 amino acids. The germline V and J ends were trimmed by 0 bases and 4 bases, with 16 bases remaining between them. CDR3 residues: CASSQDQDTTWGNTIYF. The CDR3 bases are TGCGCCAGCAGCCAAGACCAGGACACCACTTGGGGAAACACCATATATTTT.

The chain has TRBV7-6 and TRBJ1-1; D gene ambiguous. Deletions cut 5 bases from V and 7 bases from J, with 14 bases between. Germline lookup yields CDR1 SGHVS and CDR2 FNYEAQ. The CDR3 loop spans 13 amino acids. The CDR3 nucleotides are TGTGCCAGCAGCACTATCGAAGTAAGTGAAGCTTTCTTT. Its protein is CASSTIEVSEAFF. The full variable domain, with the rest looked up from reference TRBV7-6 and TRBJ1-1, is GAGVSQSPRYKVTKRGQDVALRCDPISGHVSLYWYRQALGQGPEFLTYFNYEAQQDKSGLPNDRFSAERPEGSISTLTIQRTEQRDSAMYRCASSTIEVSEAFFGQGTRLTVV.

The CDR3 loop is CASSLTQRAEQYF. CDR3 sequence (DNA): TGTGCCAGCAGCTTAACGCAGCGGGCGGAGCAGTACTTC. The chain links TRBV7-2 to TRBJ2-7; a possible D gene is TRBD2 (6 bases). Germline lookup yields CDR1 SGHTA and CDR2 FQGNSA. This CDR3 has 13 residues. V lost 2 bases and J lost 7, with 12 bases in between.

V is TRBV4-2 and J is TRBJ2-2; TRBD2 might be the D (6 bases). Trimming stripped 4 bases from V and 1 base from J, with 10 bases between. CDR3 size: 15 residues. Germline CDR1 and CDR2: LGHNA and YNFKEQ. The CDR3 DNA reads TGTGCCAGCAGCCCCTCCGGGGGGAACACCGGGGAGCTGTTTTTT. Protein sequence: CASSPSGGNTGELFF.

The chain is built from TRBV2 and TRBJ2-5; 8 nucleotides match TRBD2. The V gene end was trimmed by 5 bases and the J gene end by 5 bases; junction bases not matched to a gene: 7. The CDR3 consists of 14 residues. Germline V CDR1 and CDR2: SNHLY, FYNNEI. The CDR3 reads CASSPSGGVETQYF. The CDR3 bases are TGTGCCAGCAGTCCCTCCGGGGGGGTGGAGACCCAGTACTTC.

CDR3 bases: TGCGCCGGGTCTCGGACTAGCGGGGGGCACAATGAGCAGTTCTTC. Its translation is CAGSRTSGGHNEQFF. The rearrangement joins TRBV29-1 to TRBJ2-1; 14 nucleotides match TRBD2. From germline, CDR1 is SQVTM and CDR2 ANQGSEA. This CDR3 contains 15 residues.

The chain recombines TRBV28 with TRBJ2-1, with 11 bases fitting TRBD2. J was trimmed by 4 bases and V by 6 bases; bases with no gene match: 5. Per the germline V gene, CDR1 is MDHEN and CDR2 is SYDVKM. The CDR3 runs to 15 residues. The CDR3 sequence: CASSYRTSGYNEQFF. The CDR3 bases are TGTGCCAGCAGCTACCGGACTAGCGGGTACAATGAGCAGTTCTTC.

The V call is TRBV7-3, the J call TRBJ1-2; TRBD1 agrees at 8 bases. Trimming cost V 5 bases and J 6 bases; bases outside gene matches: 5. This CDR3 comprises 13 residues. From germline, CDR1 is SGHTA and CDR2 FQGTGA. CDR3 region: CASSLPTGDGYTF. The CDR3, as DNA: TGTGCCAGCAGCCTCCCGACAGGGGATGGCTACACCTTC. Full variable domain (rest looked up from reference TRBV7-3 and TRBJ1-2): GAGVSQTPSNKVTEKGKYVELRCDPISGHTALYWYRQSLGQGPEFLIYFQGTGAADDSGLPNDRFFAVRPEGSVSTLKIQRTERGDSAVYLCASSLPTGDGYTFGSGTRLTVV.

The rearrangement links TRBV6-5 to TRBJ2-7; D may be TRBD2 (6 bases). Trimming cost V 2 bases and J 4 bases, with 9 bases left between them. The length of the CDR3 is 13 residues. Germline CDR1 MNHEY, CDR2 SVGAGI. CDR3: CASSYDREYEQYF. CDR3 sequence (DNA): TGTGCCAGCAGTTACGATCGGGAGTACGAGCAGTACTTC.

The chain combines TRBV4-1 with TRBJ1-6; TRBD1 aligns across 9 bases. Looked up from germline, CDR1 is MGHRA and CDR2 is YSYEKL. With 2 bases clipped from V and 7 bases from J, the junction kept 3 bases outside the gene matches. The CDR3 length is 15 residues. This CDR3 is CASSQLQGANSPLHF. The CDR3 DNA follows: TGCGCCAGCAGCCAACTACAGGGGGCCAATTCACCCCTCCACTTT.

The V call is TRBV4-3, the J call TRBJ2-7; D unresolved. Germline CDR1 is LGHNA and CDR2 is YSLEER. The CDR3 length is 14 residues. V lost 0 bases and J 1 base, leaving 7 bases between the germline ends. The CDR3 sequence: CASSQEFGSYEQYF. The CDR3 bases are TGCGCCAGCAGCCAAGAGTTCGGTTCCTACGAGCAGTACTTC.

This chain links TRBV7-2 with TRBJ1-2; the D is unclear. The CDR3 contains 14 residues. Germline values: CDR1 SGHTA, CDR2 FQGNSA. The V gene lost 4 bases and the J gene lost 8 bases, with 17 bases spanning the gap. The CDR3 is CASSSRPRGGGYTF. DNA of the CDR3: TGTGCCAGCAGCTCCCGGCCCCGGGGAGGGGGCTACACCTTC.